The rows below give T cell receptor beta chains drawn from one sample of a study of early T cells in non-severe SARS-CoV-2 infection. TCRdb re-called the 5' RACE reads with MiXCR, one entry per CDR3 protein. The sample shows over 80,000 distinct CDR3 sequences, about 12% of them seen only once. The sequenced sample was whole blood, obtained at baseline. These receptors were taken from an adult who was a healthcare worker with PCR-confirmed SARS-CoV-2 infection or an uninfected control (not recorded which). The CDR3 runs from the conserved cysteine through the conserved F or W. A D gene is named only where the DNA matches it firmly. Clone size is given for some rows only: seen once, a few or many times, or a class if the clone is expanded.

d_call	v_call	j_call	clone_size	cdr3_nt	cdr3_aa
-	TRBV7-4	TRBJ2-1	-	TGTGCCAGCAGCTGCAAGCTCCGCGAGCAGTTCTTT	CASSCKLREQFF
-	TRBV19	TRBJ2-3	few	TGTGCCAGTAGTAGGGGGGGCACAGATACGCAGTATTTT	CASSRGGTDTQYF
-	TRBV11-2	TRBJ2-1	few	TGTGCCCTGCGACTAAAGCTCGATGAGCAGTTCTTC	CALRLKLDEQFF
-	TRBV2	TRBJ2-5	few	TGTGCCAGCAGGTCAGGAGAGACCCAGTACTTC	CASRSGETQYF
-	TRBV3-1	TRBJ2-5	-	TGTGCCAGCAGCCCATCGGACTTGCAAGAGACCCAGTACTTC	CASSPSDLQETQYF
TRBD2	TRBV18	TRBJ2-7	-	TGTGCCAGCTCACCCTTGCCTAGCGGGGGCCCGGACGAGCAGTACTTC	CASSPLPSGGPDEQYF
-	TRBV28	TRBJ1-6	-	TGTGCCAGCAGTTTATCTTCCCGAGAGAACCCCAATTCACCCCTCCACTTT	CASSLSSRENPNSPLHF
-	TRBV28	TRBJ2-7	few	TGTGCCAGCAGTCTCCCCGGGACAACCTACGAGCAGTACTTC	CASSLPGTTYEQYF
-	TRBV20-1	TRBJ2-3	few	TGCAGTGCTAGCCCCACCTCTAGCACAGATACGCAGTATTTT	CSASPTSSTDTQYF
-	TRBV12-3/TRBV12-4	TRBJ2-3	many	TGTGCCAGCAGTTCAGGTGGTAGCACAGATACGCAGTATTTT	CASSSGGSTDTQYF
-	TRBV19	TRBJ1-1	-	TGTGCCGCCGTGAACACTGAAGCTTTCTTT	CAAVNTEAFF
TRBD2	TRBV4-2	TRBJ2-7	few	TGTGCCAGCAGCCAAGAAAGCGGGACCCACTACGAGCAGTACTTC	CASSQESGTHYEQYF
TRBD2	TRBV12-3/TRBV12-4	TRBJ2-1	-	TGTGCCAGCAGCCAGGGACTAGCGGGAATCCATGAGCAGTTCTTC	CASSQGLAGIHEQFF
TRBD1	TRBV7-9	TRBJ2-3	few	TGTGCCAGCAGCAGAGTTACAGGGGGCCTCACAGATACGCAGTATTTT	CASSRVTGGLTDTQYF
-	TRBV7-2	TRBJ2-7	-	TGTGCCAGCAGCTTAAGCCGGGGCTCATGGGAGCAGTACTTC	CASSLSRGSWEQYF
TRBD1	TRBV7-9	TRBJ1-1	few	TGTGCCAGCAGCCCACCATTGGGACAGAGAAGGACTGAAGCTTTCTTT	CASSPPLGQRRTEAFF
TRBD2	TRBV7-6	TRBJ2-3	-	TGTGCCAGCAGCCCAGAACTAGCGGGAGGCACAGATACGCAGTATTTT	CASSPELAGGTDTQYF
-	TRBV11-2	TRBJ2-3	few	TGTGCCAGCAGCTCGACCCCTGATGCGCGTACGCAGTATTTT	CASSSTPDARTQYF
-	TRBV7-9	TRBJ1-6	-	TGTGCCAGCAGCCCAGAGGTCGAAGGCGATTCACCCCTCCACTTT	CASSPEVEGDSPLHF
-	TRBV9	TRBJ2-5	few	TGTGCCAGCAGCGTAGGTCAGAGGGAGACCCAGTACTTC	CASSVGQRETQYF
-	TRBV20-1	TRBJ1-4	many	TGCAGTGCTAGGGGGGGATCAACTAATGAAAAACTGTTTTTT	CSARGGSTNEKLFF
-	TRBV6-5	TRBJ1-6	-	TGTGCCAGCAGTCGAGGAGAAATCGGCTCCTATAATTCACCCCTCCACTTT	CASSRGEIGSYNSPLHF
-	TRBV20-1	TRBJ2-2	many	TGCAGTGCTTCCAGGACGGGGATACGAATCGGGGAGCTGTTTTTT	CSASRTGIRIGELFF
TRBD2	TRBV11-2	TRBJ2-7	few	TGTGCCAGCCTCCCGGGAGGGAACGAGCAGTACTTC	CASLPGGNEQYF
-	TRBV29-1	TRBJ1-1	few	TGCAGCGCCCTACACGTGAACACTGAAGCTTTCTTT	CSALHVNTEAFF
TRBD2	TRBV5-6	TRBJ2-1	-	TGTGCCAGCAGCTTCGCCCTAGCGGGGGCATACAATGAGCAGTTCTTC	CASSFALAGAYNEQFF
TRBD1	TRBV7-8	TRBJ2-2	many	TGTGCCAGCAGCCGTACCCTGCAGGGGGAAGCTGACACCGGGGAGCTGTTTTTT	CASSRTLQGEADTGELFF
TRBD1	TRBV4-1	TRBJ2-1	-	TGCGCCAGCAGCCAAGGGACAGGGGATGAGCAGTTCTTC	CASSQGTGDEQFF
-	TRBV29-1	TRBJ2-7	few	TGCAGCGTTGTGCGGAGCGACGAGCAGTACTTC	CSVVRSDEQYF
-	TRBV29-1	TRBJ1-2	-	TGCAGCACCTGGGAGCTAGCTAACTATGGCTACACCTTC	CSTWELANYGYTF
TRBD1	TRBV11-2	TRBJ1-4	-	TGTGCCAGCAGCTGGGGACAGACTAATGAAAAACTGTTTTTT	CASSWGQTNEKLFF
-	TRBV29-1	TRBJ2-7	few	TGCAGCGCCCGCCGGGGGAGCTACGAGCAGTACTTC	CSARRGSYEQYF
TRBD2	TRBV6-8	TRBJ2-3	few	TGTGCCAGCAGTTACTCCTTAGCGGGGGGAAAAGATACGCAGTATTTT	CASSYSLAGGKDTQYF
TRBD1	TRBV12-3/TRBV12-4	TRBJ1-2	few	TGTGCCAGCAGCTATATAGCCGAGACAGGGGATGGCTACACCTTC	CASSYIAETGDGYTF
-	TRBV20-1	TRBJ1-6	-	TGCAGTGCTCGCCGGGACGAGCTTTCACCCCTCCACTTT	CSARRDELSPLHF
-	TRBV6-5	TRBJ2-7	few	TGTGCCAGCTATGGGGGGTATCGCTACGAGCAGTACTTC	CASYGGYRYEQYF
-	TRBV28	TRBJ2-7	-	TGTGCCAGCAGCTTATCCGGGATAATAGAAGAGCAGTACTTC	CASSLSGIIEEQYF
-	TRBV28	TRBJ1-1	few	TGTGCCAGCAGTTTAGGTATATGGCGGCAGTCGAACACTGAAGCTTTCTTT	CASSLGIWRQSNTEAFF
TRBD1	TRBV6-6	TRBJ1-5	many	TGTGCCAGCAGGCCACCGGGACAGGGGATTGGTCAGCCCCAGCATTTT	CASRPPGQGIGQPQHF
TRBD1	TRBV28	TRBJ1-5	many	TGTGCCAGCGTTGGACAGGGGCACAATCAGCCCCAGCATTTT	CASVGQGHNQPQHF
-	TRBV10-3	TRBJ2-7	-	TGTGCCATCAGTGAGAGGTCAGATTCTTACGGGCAGTACTTC	CAISERSDSYGQYF
-	TRBV29-1	TRBJ2-1	-	TGCAGCGTTTCCGAGCGGGAGCAGTTCTTC	CSVSEREQFF
-	TRBV27	TRBJ1-2	few	TGTGCCAGCAGTTTATCGAGCGGAATTAACTATGGCTACACCTTC	CASSLSSGINYGYTF
TRBD2	TRBV7-3	TRBJ2-1	many	TGTGCCAGCAGCCAGCGCGTGGGACTAAATGAGCAGTTCTTC	CASSQRVGLNEQFF
-	TRBV9	TRBJ2-1	-	TGTGCCAGCAGCGCAGCCCCAGGGCGGGGTCACAATGAGCAGTTCTTC	CASSAAPGRGHNEQFF